This entry is about one TCR beta chain. Its antigen is not identified. Clones were read by immunoSEQ multiplex PCR, and TCRdb kept only the in-frame ones, dropping some. The sample lists more than 2,000,000 clones; approximately 93% were seen once. Germline-derived CDR1 and CDR2 are SGHRS and YFSETQ. Trimming took off 2 bases at V and 2 bases at J, with 19 bases between the two ends. The CDR3 has 18 amino acids. The data were obtained in a study of shared clonotypes between healthy human individuals. Study observations and caveats: Larger estimated richness was generally recorded for naive subsets relative to memory subsets. Sampling was confined to blood; repertoires within tissues likely differ.

The V and J genes are TRBV5-1 and TRBJ1-4; D is possibly TRBD1 (6 bases). The material sequenced was naive CD4+ T cells from PBMCs. Subset here: CD45RA+ positively selected. The sequence came from a man between 18 and 29 years old in good health. Some clones in this sample may be carry-over from other donors' samples. CDR3 nucleotide sequence: TGCGCCAGCAGCTTTGGGGGAGGGACAATCTTCACTAATGAAAAACTGTTTTTT. This codes for CASSFGGGTIFTNEKLFF.